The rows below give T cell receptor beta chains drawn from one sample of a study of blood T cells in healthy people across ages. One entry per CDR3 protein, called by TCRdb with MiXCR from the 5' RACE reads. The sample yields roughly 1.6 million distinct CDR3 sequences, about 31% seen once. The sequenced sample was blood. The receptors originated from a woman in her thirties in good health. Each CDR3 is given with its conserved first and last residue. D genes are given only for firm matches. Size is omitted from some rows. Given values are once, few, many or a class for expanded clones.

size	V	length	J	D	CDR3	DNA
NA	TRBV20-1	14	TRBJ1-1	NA	CSAPNVRLNTEAFF	TGCAGTGCTCCCAACGTGCGGCTCAACACTGAAGCTTTCTTT
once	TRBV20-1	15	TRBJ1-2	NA	CSARLQGSANYGYTF	TGCAGTGCTAGACTCCAGGGGTCAGCTAACTATGGCTACACCTTC
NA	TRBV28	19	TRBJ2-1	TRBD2	CASSGRTSGVLGSYNEQFF	TGTGCCAGCAGTGGAAGGACTAGCGGGGTTTTGGGCTCCTACAATGAGCAGTTCTTC
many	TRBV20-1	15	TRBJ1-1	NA	CSARAQGSGNTEAFF	TGCAGTGCTAGAGCTCAGGGATCAGGGAACACTGAAGCTTTCTTT
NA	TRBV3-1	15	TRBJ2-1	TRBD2	CACSQATSGSNEQFF	TGTGCCTGCAGCCAAGCGACTAGCGGGAGCAATGAGCAGTTCTTC
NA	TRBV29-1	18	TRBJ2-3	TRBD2	CSVRRPKTSGGARDTQYF	TGCAGCGTTAGGCGGCCCAAGACTAGCGGGGGGGCAAGAGATACGCAGTATTTT
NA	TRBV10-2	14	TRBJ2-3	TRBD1	CASSGTGIAGTQYF	TGCGCCAGCAGCGGGACAGGGATCGCAGGTACGCAGTATTTT
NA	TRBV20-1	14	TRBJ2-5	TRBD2	CSARAPSGPETQYF	TGCAGTGCTAGAGCACCTAGCGGGCCGGAGACCCAGTACTTC
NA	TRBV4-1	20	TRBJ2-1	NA	CAGSHPRPGLYLRSYNEQFF	TGCGCCGGCAGCCACCCCCGGCCAGGGCTATACTTACGATCCTACAATGAGCAGTTCTTC
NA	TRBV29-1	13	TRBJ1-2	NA	CSVGRLINYGYTF	TGCAGCGTTGGACGGCTAATCAACTATGGCTACACCTTC
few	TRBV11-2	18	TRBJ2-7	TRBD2	CASSLASSGGRAYYEQYF	TGTGCCAGCAGCTTGGCGTCTAGCGGGGGACGAGCCTACTACGAGCAGTACTTC
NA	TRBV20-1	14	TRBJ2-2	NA	CSAKATLNTGELFF	TGCAGTGCTAAGGCTACCCTGAACACCGGGGAGCTGTTTTTT
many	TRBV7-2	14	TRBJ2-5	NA	CASSAGRTRETQYF	TGTGCCAGCAGCGCCGGACGTACCAGGGAGACCCAGTACTTC
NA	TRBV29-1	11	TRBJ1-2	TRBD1	CSGGQDYGYTF	TGCAGCGGCGGACAGGACTATGGCTACACCTTC
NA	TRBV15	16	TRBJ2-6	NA	CATSVEGYSGANVLTF	TGTGCCACCAGCGTCGAAGGGTACTCTGGGGCCAACGTCCTGACTTTC
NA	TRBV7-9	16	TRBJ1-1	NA	CASTPAGVGGNTEAFF	TGTGCCAGCACCCCGGCGGGGGTTGGGGGGAACACTGAAGCTTTCTTT
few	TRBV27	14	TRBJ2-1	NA	CASRFGTSPNEQFF	TGTGCCAGCAGGTTCGGGACAAGCCCCAATGAGCAGTTCTTC
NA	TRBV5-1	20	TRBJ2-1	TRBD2	CASSAPDPRRREGLYNEQFF	TGCGCCAGCAGCGCCCCTGACCCGCGGAGGAGGGAGGGTCTGTACAATGAGCAGTTCTTC
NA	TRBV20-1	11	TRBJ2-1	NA	CSARGLVEQFF	TGCAGTGCCAGGGGACTCGTGGAGCAGTTCTTC
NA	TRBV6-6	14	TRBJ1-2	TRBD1	CANSPTGVDYGYTF	TGTGCCAACAGCCCCACAGGGGTCGACTATGGCTACACCTTC
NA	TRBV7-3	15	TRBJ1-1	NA	CASSSLPVPNTEAFF	TGTGCCAGCAGCTCGCTACCCGTTCCGAACACTGAAGCTTTCTTT
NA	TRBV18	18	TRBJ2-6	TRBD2	CASSPTIGGGAGANVLTF	TGTGCCAGCTCACCTACGATTGGTGGGGGGGCTGGGGCCAACGTCCTGACTTTC
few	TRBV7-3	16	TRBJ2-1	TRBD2	CASSLSGTSGSPRQFF	TGTGCCAGCAGCTTAAGTGGGACTAGCGGGAGTCCTCGACAGTTCTTC
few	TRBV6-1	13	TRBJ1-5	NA	CASSGTTPQPQHF	TGTGCCAGCAGTGGAACAACACCGCAGCCCCAGCATTTT
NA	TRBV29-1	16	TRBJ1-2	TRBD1	CSVLGSGQGLNYGYTF	TGCAGCGTCCTGGGATCGGGACAGGGGCTTAACTATGGCTACACCTTC
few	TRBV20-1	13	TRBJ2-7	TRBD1	CSARWDSSYEQYF	TGCAGTGCTAGATGGGACAGCAGCTACGAGCAGTACTTC
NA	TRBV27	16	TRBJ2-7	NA	CASSLSSGAGSYEQYF	TGTGCCAGCAGTTTATCGTCGGGTGCGGGCTCCTACGAGCAGTACTTC
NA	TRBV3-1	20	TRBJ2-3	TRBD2	CASSQDSALWTSGSTDTQYF	TGTGCCAGCAGCCAAGATTCGGCTTTGTGGACTAGCGGAAGCACAGATACGCAGTATTTT
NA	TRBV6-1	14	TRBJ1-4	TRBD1	CASSMDRSNEKLFF	TGTGCCAGCAGTATGGACAGGTCTAATGAAAAACTGTTTTTT